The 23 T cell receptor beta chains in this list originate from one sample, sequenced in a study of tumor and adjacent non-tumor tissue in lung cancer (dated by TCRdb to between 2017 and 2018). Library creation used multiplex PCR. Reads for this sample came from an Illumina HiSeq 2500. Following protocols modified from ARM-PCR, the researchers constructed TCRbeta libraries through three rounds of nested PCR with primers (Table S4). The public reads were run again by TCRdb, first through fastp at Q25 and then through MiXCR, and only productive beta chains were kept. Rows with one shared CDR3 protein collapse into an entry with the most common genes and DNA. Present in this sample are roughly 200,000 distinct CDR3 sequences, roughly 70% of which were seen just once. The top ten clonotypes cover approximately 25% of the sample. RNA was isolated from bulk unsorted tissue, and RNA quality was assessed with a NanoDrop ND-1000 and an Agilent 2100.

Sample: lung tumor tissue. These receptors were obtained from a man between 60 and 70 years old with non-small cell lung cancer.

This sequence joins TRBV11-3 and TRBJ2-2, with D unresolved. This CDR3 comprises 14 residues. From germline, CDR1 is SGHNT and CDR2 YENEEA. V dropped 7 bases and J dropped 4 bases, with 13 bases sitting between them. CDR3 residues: CASTSRRATGELFF. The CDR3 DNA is TGTGCCAGCACCTCGCGTCGAGCCACCGGGGAGCTGTTTTTT. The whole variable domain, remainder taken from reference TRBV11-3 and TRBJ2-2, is EAGVVQSPRYKIIEKKQPVAFWCNPISGHNTLYWYLQNLGQGPELLIRYENEEAVDDSQLPKDRFSAERLKGVDSTLKIQPAELGDSAVYLCASTSRRATGELFFGEGSRLTVL.

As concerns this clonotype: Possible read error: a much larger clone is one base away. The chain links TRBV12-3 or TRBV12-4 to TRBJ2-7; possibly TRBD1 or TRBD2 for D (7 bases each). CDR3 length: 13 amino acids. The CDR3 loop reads CAISFRGGYEQYF. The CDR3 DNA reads TGTGCCATCAGTTTCAGGGGGGGTTACGAGCAGTACTTC.

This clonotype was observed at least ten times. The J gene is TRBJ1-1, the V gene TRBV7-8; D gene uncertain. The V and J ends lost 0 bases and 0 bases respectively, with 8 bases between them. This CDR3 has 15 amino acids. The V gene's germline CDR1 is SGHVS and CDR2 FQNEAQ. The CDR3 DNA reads TGTGCCAGCAGCTTAGCCGCAGCTATGAACACTGAAGCTTTCTTT. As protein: CASSLAAAMNTEAFF. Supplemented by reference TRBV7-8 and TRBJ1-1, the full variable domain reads GAGVSQSPRYKVAKRGQDVALRCDPISGHVSLFWYQQALGQGPEFLTYFQNEAQLDKSGLPSDRFFAERPEGSVSTLKIQRTQQEDSAVYLCASSLAAAMNTEAFFGQGTRLTVV.

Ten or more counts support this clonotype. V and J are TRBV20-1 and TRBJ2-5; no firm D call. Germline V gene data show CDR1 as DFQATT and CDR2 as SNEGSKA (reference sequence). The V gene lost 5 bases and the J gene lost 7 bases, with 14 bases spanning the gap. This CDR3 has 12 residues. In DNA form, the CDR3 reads TGCAGTGCTTTACAAGGGTGGGGGACCCAGTACTTC. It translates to CSALQGWGTQYF.

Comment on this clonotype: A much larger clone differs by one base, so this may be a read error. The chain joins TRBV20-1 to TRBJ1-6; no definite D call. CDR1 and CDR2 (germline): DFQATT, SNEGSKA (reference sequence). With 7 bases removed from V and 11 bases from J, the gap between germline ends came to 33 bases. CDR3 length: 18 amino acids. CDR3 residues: CSVTPDGRRVKHRTPLHF. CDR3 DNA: TGCAGTGTTACCCCGGACGGCAGGCGAGTGAAGCACCGAACACCCCTCCACTTT.

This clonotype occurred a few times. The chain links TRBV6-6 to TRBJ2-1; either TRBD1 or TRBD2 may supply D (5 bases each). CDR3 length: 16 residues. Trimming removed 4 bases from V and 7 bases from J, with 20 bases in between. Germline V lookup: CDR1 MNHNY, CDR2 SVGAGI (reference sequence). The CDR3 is CASSLAPWTGRNEQFF. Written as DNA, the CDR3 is TGTGCCAGCAGTTTAGCACCCTGGACGGGGCGTAATGAGCAGTTCTTC.

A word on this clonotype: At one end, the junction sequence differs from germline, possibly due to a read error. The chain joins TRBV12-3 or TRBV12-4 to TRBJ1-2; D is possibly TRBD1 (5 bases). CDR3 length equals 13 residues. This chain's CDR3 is CASSPSGAQGYTF. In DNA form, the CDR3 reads TGCGCCAGCAGCCCCTCTGGGGCGCAAGGCTACACCTTC.

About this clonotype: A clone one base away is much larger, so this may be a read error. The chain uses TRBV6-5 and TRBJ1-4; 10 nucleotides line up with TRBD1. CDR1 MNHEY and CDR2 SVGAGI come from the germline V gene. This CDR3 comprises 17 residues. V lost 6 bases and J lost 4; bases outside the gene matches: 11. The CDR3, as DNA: TGTGCCAGCAGCCCCGGGACAGGGGCTTCATTTAATGAAAAACTGTTTTTT. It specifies CASSPGTGASFNEKLFF.

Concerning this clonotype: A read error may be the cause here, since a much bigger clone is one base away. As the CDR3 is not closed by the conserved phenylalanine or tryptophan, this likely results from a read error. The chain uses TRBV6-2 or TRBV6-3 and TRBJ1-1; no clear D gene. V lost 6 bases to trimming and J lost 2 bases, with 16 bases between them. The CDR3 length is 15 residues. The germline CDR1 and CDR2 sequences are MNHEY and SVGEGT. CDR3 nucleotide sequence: TGTGCCAGCAGGGGCAAGGCCCTCGGAAACACTGAAGCTTTCTCT. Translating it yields CASRGKALGNTEAFS.

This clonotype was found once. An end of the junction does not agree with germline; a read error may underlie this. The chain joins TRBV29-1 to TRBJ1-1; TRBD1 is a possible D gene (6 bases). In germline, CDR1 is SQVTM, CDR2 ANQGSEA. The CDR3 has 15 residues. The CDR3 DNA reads TGCAGCGTTGTCGAACAGGACACCCGGGGGGCCGAAGCTCTCTTT. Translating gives CSVVEQDTRGAEALF.

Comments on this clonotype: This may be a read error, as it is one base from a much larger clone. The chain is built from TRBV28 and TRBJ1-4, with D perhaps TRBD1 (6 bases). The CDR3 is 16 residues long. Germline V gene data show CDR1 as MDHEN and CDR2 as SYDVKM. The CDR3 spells CASSSPAGARGEKLVF. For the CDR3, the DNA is TGTGCCAGCAGTTCCCCCGCGGGGGCGCGGGGTGAAAAACTGGTTTTT.

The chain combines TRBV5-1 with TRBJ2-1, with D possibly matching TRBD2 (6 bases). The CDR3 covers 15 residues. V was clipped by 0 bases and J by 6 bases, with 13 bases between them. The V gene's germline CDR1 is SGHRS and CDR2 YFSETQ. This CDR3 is CASSLGRGLANEQFF. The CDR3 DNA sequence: TGCGCCAGCAGCTTGGGGAGGGGCCTCGCCAATGAGCAGTTCTTC.

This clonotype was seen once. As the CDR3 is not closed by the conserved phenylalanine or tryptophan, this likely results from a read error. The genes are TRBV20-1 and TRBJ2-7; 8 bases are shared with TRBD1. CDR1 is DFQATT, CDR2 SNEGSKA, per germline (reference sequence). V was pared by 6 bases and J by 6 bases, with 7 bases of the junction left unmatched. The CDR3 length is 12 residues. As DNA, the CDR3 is TGCAGTGCACCGGACAGGGTTAGCGAGCAGTACCTT. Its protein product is CSAPDRVSEQYL.

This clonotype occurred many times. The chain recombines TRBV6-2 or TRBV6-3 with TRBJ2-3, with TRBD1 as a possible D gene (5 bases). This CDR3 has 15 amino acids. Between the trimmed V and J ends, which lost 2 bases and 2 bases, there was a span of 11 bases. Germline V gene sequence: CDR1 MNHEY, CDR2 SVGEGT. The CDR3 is CASSYSLTDTDTQYF. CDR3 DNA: TGTGCCAGCAGTTACAGCTTGACAGACACAGATACGCAGTATTTT.

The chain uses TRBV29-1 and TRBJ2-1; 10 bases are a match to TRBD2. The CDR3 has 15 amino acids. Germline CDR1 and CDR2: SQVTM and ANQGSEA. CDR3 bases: TGCGGTGGGACGATACGAGCGGGAGGGCCCGGTGAGCAGTTCTTC. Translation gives CGGTIRAGGPGEQFF.

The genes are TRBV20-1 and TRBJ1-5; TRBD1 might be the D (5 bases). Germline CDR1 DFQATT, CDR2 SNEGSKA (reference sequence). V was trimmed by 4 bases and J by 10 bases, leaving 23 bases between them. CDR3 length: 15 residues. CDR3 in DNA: TGCAGTGCTAAGGGAGGAGGGACGGGAGGTCAACCCCAGCATTTT. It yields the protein CSAKGGGTGGQPQHF.

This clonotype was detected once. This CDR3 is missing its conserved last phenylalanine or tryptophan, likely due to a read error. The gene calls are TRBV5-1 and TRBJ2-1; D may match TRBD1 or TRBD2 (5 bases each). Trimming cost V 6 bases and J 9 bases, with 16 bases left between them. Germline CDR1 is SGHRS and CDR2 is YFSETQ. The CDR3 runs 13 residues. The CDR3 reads CASMAGSRGEQFL. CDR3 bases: TGCGCCAGCATGGCAGGGAGTAGGGGTGAGCAGTTCTTG.

CDR3 sequence: CASSSLSGGGGNEQFF. In DNA form, the CDR3 reads TGTGCCAGCAGCTCCCTTAGCGGGGGGGGAGGCAATGAGCAGTTCTTC. The rearrangement links TRBV7-8 to TRBJ2-1; 11 bases are shared with TRBD2. Per the germline V gene, CDR1 is SGHVS and CDR2 is FQNEAQ. The junction had 8 bases not matched to a gene; V was cut back by 4 bases and J by 6 bases. The CDR3 consists of 16 residues.

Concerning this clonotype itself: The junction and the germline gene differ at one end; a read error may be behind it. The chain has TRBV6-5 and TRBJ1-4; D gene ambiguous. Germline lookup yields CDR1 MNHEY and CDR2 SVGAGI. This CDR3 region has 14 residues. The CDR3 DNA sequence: TGTGCGAGCAGTTACTCGTCCATGTGGGAAAAACTGTTTTTT. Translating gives CASSYSSMWEKLFF.

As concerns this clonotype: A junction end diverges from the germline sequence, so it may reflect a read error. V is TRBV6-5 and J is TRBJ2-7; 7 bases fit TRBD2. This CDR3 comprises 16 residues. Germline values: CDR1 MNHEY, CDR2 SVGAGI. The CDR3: CANSYSSSGVTYEQYF. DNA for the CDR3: TGTGCCAACAGTTACTCGTCTAGCGGCGTCACCTACGAGCAGTACTTC.

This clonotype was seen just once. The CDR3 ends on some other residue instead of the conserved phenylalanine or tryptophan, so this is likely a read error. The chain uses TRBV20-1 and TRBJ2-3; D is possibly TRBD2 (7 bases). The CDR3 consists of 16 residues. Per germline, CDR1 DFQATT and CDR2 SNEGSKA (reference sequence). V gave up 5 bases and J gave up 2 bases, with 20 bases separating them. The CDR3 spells CSAWGKGRGATDTQYL. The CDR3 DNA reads TGCAGTGCTTGGGGGAAGGGACGGGGGGCCACAGATACGCAGTATCTT.

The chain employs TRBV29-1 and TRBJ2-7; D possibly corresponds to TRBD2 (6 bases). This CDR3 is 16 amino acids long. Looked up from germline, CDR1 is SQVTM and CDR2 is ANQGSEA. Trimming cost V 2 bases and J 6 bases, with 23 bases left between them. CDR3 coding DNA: TGCAGCGTTGAACTCGGGAGTCCCAGGAGTGGTTCCGAGCAGTACTTC. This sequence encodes CSVELGSPRSGSEQYF.

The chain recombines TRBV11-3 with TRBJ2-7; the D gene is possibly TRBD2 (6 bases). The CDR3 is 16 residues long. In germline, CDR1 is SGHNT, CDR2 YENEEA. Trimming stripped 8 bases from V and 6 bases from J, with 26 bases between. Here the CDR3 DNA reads TGTGCCAGCTCCGGGGTGGGGCTACTAGCCCCGCCCGAGCAGTACTTC. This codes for CASSGVGLLAPPEQYF.